This T cell receptor beta chain is from a study of PD-L1 blockade in urothelial cancer. In the study overall: Male sex and bladder-origin urothelial cancer characterized about 90% of the roughly 29 patients. The median number of T cells present in blood samples was 140,000 to 150,000. Investigators checked blood 3 weeks (second dose) and 6 weeks after treatment start.

The table came from immunoSEQ multiplex PCR; TCRdb's copy has only in-frame clones and leaves some out. The sample shows 55,000 to 85,000 clones, 80% to 85% of them seen only once. In germline, CDR1 is SGHKS, CDR2 YYEKEE (reference sequence). CDR3 length: 15 amino acids. The V segment lost 4 bases and the J segment 4 bases; nucleotides outside the gene matches: 9. Time point of the sample: pretreatment peripheral blood. This clonotype was obtained from a woman between 65 and 79 years old with urothelial cancer. The source was PBMCs, collected around atezolizumab (anti-PD-L1) treatment. The chain combines TRBV5-5 with TRBJ1-2, with 8 bases lining up with TRBD1. CDR3 amino acids: CASSRGQEDPYGYTF. CDR3 sequence (DNA): TGTGCCAGCAGCCGGGGACAGGAGGACCCCTATGGCTACACCTTC.